The clone carrying this TCR beta chain has a handful of counts. No antigen is known for it. The data originate from a study of Ad26.COV2.S vaccination and SARS-CoV-2 variants. Notes on the study in general: Vaccinated individuals (as opposed to placebo recipients) had higher spike-specific TCR breadth. Vaccinees and placebo recipients showed similar non-spike TCR breadth.

Method: immunoSEQ multiplex PCR; TCRdb's copy keeps in-frame clones and lacks some. The table shows 85,000 to 95,000 clones, with around 82% occurring only once. After removal of 1 base from V and 5 bases from J, the junction contained 5 bases not matched to a gene. Germline lookup yields CDR1 SGHTA and CDR2 FQGNSA. The CDR3 length is 15 residues. The material sequenced was peripheral blood, taken after recovery from COVID-19. The chain combines TRBV7-2 with TRBJ2-7, with TRBD2 matching over 10 bases. The source of this sequence is a human donor who had recovered from COVID-19. CDR3 protein: CASSLEAGGPHEQYF. CDR3 nucleotides: TGTGCCAGCAGCTTAGAAGCGGGAGGGCCCCACGAGCAGTACTTC.